The 27 T cell receptor beta chains below come from one sample, sequenced in a study of vaccination and CD4 T cells after COVID-19. The treatment: roughly ten-day PBMC culture with coronavirus spike peptide pools or control peptides (ViraFEST assay). Sequencing of DNA taken from cultured CD4+ T cells relied on the Oncomine TCR Beta short-read assay. TCRdb passed the PCR reads through MiXCR, listing each CDR3 protein once. This sample has over 3,500 distinct CDR3 sequences, with 20% found just once. Their specific antigens are unknown. Specimen: CD4+ T cells from blood, cultured in vitro. The receptors stem from a human donor who had recovered from COVID-19.

This clonotype is classed as medium-sized (0.01 to 0.1%). This sequence joins TRBV20-1 and TRBJ2-3, with 14 positions matching TRBD2. Trimming removed 5 bases from V and 2 bases from J; junction bases left unmatched: 3. CDR3 length: 15 amino acids. Germline CDR1 DFQATT, CDR2 SNEGSKA (reference sequence). CDR3 region: CSASGLAGVTDTQYF. As DNA, the CDR3 is TGCAGTGCTTCGGGACTAGCGGGGGTCACAGATACGCAGTATTTT.

The chain combines TRBV10-3 with TRBJ1-5; D is unresolved. There are 13 residues in the CDR3. V was pared by 5 bases and J by 5 bases, with 10 bases between. Germline CDR1 reads ENHRY; CDR2 reads SYGVKD. The CDR3 nucleotides read TGTGCCATCAGTCTGGACGGAGATCAGCCCCAGCATTTT. It translates to CAISLDGDQPQHF.

This clonotype was recorded a few times. The chain combines TRBV6-1 with TRBJ1-2, with 9 positions matching TRBD1. Trimming cost V 6 bases and J 2 bases; bases outside gene matches: 1. Looked up from germline, CDR1 is MNHNS and CDR2 is SASEGT. The length of the CDR3 is 13 residues. The CDR3 DNA reads as TGTGCCAGCAGGGGGACAGGGAACTATGGCTACACCTTC. Translated, it gives CASRGTGNYGYTF.

This clonotype is deemed medium-sized. The V gene is TRBV5-6, the J gene TRBJ1-1; 9 bases are a match to TRBD1. CDR3 length: 17 amino acids. The J segment lost 7 bases and the V segment lost 0 bases, leaving 13 bases of the junction unmatched. The germline CDR1 and CDR2 sequences are SGHDT and YYEEEE. The CDR3 nucleotides read TGTGCCAGCAGCTTGGCCACAGGGGGCGAACGAACCGGTGAAGCTTTCTTT. This gives the protein CASSLATGGERTGEAFF.

The gene calls are TRBV5-5 and TRBJ2-5, with 7 bases lining up with TRBD2. The J segment lost 4 bases and the V segment lost 2 bases, leaving 8 bases of the junction unmatched. There are 15 residues in the CDR3. Per the germline V gene, CDR1 is SGHKS and CDR2 is YYEKEE (reference sequence). The CDR3 here is CASSFEVGGRETQYF. Here the CDR3 DNA reads TGTGCCAGCAGCTTTGAGGTCGGGGGGAGAGAGACCCAGTACTTC. The full variable domain, rest sourced from reference TRBV5-5 and TRBJ2-5, is DAGVTQSPTHLIKTRGQQVTLRCSPISGHKSVSWYQQVLGQGPQFIFQYYEKEERGRGNFPDRFSARQFPNYSSELNVNALLLGDSALYLCASSFEVGGRETQYFGPGTRLLVL.

The chain joins TRBV9 to TRBJ2-7; 8 positions agree with TRBD2. Per the germline V gene, CDR1 is SGDLS and CDR2 is YYNGEE. The CDR3 spans 15 residues. Trimming took 0 bases from V and 1 from J; bases not matched to a gene: 3. The CDR3 loop is CASSVGSGGSYEQYF. The CDR3 DNA follows: TGTGCCAGCAGCGTAGGGAGCGGGGGATCCTACGAGCAGTACTTC. Full variable domain (rest looked up from reference TRBV9 and TRBJ2-7): DSGVTQTPKHLITATGQRVTLRCSPRSGDLSVYWYQQSLDQGLQFLIQYYNGEERAKGNILERFSAQQFPDLHSELNLSSLELGDSALYFCASSVGSGGSYEQYFGPGTRLTVT.

By frequency in the sample, this clonotype is large. The V call is TRBV2, the J call TRBJ1-2; D remains ambiguous. The CDR3 consists of 13 residues. The germline V and J ends were trimmed by 6 bases and 0 bases, with 8 bases remaining between them. CDR1 is SNHLY and CDR2 is FYNNEI in the germline V gene. The CDR3 loop reads CASRDGANYGYTF. For the CDR3, the DNA is TGTGCCAGCAGGGACGGAGCTAACTATGGCTACACCTTC.

The table lists this clonotype with a few counts. DNA of the CDR3: TGTGCCAGTCGAATGGGTAGCAATCAGCCCCAGCATTTT. Its translation is CASRMGSNQPQHF. V and J are TRBV6-1 and TRBJ1-5, with unresolved D. The CDR3 covers 13 residues. V was pared by 9 bases and J by 0 bases, with 9 bases between. Germline CDR1 and CDR2: MNHNS and SASEGT.

This clonotype was counted between two and nine times. This chain connects TRBV19 to TRBJ1-2; 7 positions match TRBD1. This CDR3 is 15 amino acids long. The germline CDR1 and CDR2 sequences are LNHDA and SQIVND (reference sequence). V gave up 4 bases and J gave up 6 bases; unmatched junction bases: 11. The CDR3 spells CASSNTQGSRDGYTF. In DNA, the CDR3 is TGTGCCAGTAGTAATACACAGGGGAGTCGCGATGGCTACACCTTC.

This clonotype was seen a few times. The chain combines TRBV20-1 with TRBJ2-2; D is ambiguous. The CDR3 is 14 amino acids. Germline CDR1 DFQATT, CDR2 SNEGSKA (reference sequence). Trimming took 3 bases from V and 1 from J, leaving 9 bases between them. CDR3 in DNA: TGCAGTGCTAGTGGGGTCGTGAACACCGGGGAGCTGTTTTTT. Its protein is CSASGVVNTGELFF.

This clonotype was seen a handful of times. This chain links TRBV2 with TRBJ2-2, with 10 bases lining up with TRBD2. Germline lookup yields CDR1 SNHLY and CDR2 FYNNEI. The CDR3 has 16 amino acids. V dropped 7 bases and J dropped 7; count of bases not matched to a gene: 12. For the CDR3, the DNA is TGTGCCAGCAAACGGGTGTCAGCGGGGGGGAACGGGGAGCTGTTTTTT. This sequence encodes CASKRVSAGGNGELFF.

This clonotype is medium-sized in the sample. The chain has TRBV20-1 and TRBJ1-5, with D unclear. The CDR3 covers 15 residues. V was shortened by 5 bases and J by 3 bases, with 17 bases between the two germline ends. The germline CDR1 and CDR2 sequences are DFQATT and SNEGSKA (reference sequence). The CDR3 bases are TGCAGTGCTGGCCCGCGGGCCGGTTTCAATCAGCCCCAGCATTTT. Protein sequence: CSAGPRAGFNQPQHF.

The chain joins TRBV30 to TRBJ1-1, with D unresolved. CDR1 is GTSNPN and CDR2 is SVGIG in the germline V gene (reference sequence). The CDR3 consists of 13 residues. V was shortened by 4 bases and J by 0 bases, with 9 bases between the two germline ends. The CDR3 DNA is TGTGCCTGGAAGGAGGGAATGAACACTGAAGCTTTCTTT. Amino acid sequence: CAWKEGMNTEAFF.

This clonotype is classed as medium-sized. V is TRBV7-9 and J is TRBJ2-7; no clear D gene. This CDR3 is built from 12 residues. V was pared by 3 bases and J by 6 bases, with 9 bases between. Per the germline V gene, CDR1 is SEHNR and CDR2 is FQNEAQ (reference sequence). The CDR3 region has the DNA TGTGCCAGCAGCTTTTCAGGATTCGAGCAGTACTTC. Its translation: CASSFSGFEQYF.

This chain joins TRBV30 and TRBJ2-4; 9 nucleotides agree with TRBD1. The germline V gene has CDR1 GTSNPN and CDR2 SVGIG (reference sequence). CDR3 length equals 13 residues. J was trimmed by 2 bases and V by 7 bases; bases with no gene match: 3. CDR3 in DNA: TGTGCCTCGACAGGGGGGTCCAAAAACATTCAGTACTTC. As protein: CASTGGSKNIQYF.

This chain links TRBV7-9 with TRBJ1-1; D remains unclear. The CDR3 runs to 14 residues. Trimming cost V 4 bases and J 1 base, with 10 bases left between them. Germline V lookup: CDR1 SEHNR, CDR2 FQNEAQ (reference sequence). For the CDR3, the DNA is TGTGCCAGCAGCTGGAAGGGATCGAACACTGAAGCTTTCTTT. Its translation: CASSWKGSNTEAFF.

This clonotype rates as large (0.1 to 1%). This chain connects TRBV6-1 to TRBJ1-6, with TRBD1 matching 8 bases. The trim removed 5 bases at V and 9 bases at J, leaving 3 bases unmatched. This CDR3 contains 13 residues. The germline V gene has CDR1 MNHNS and CDR2 SASEGT. The CDR3 nucleotides are TGTGCCAGCAGTACGACAGGGGCTTCACCCCTCCACTTT. Its translation is CASSTTGASPLHF.

This clonotype came up a few times. The chain's CDR3 is CAWSEDRGSGGYTF. CDR3 in DNA: TGTGCCTGGAGTGAGGACAGGGGAAGTGGTGGCTACACCTTC. This chain connects TRBV30 to TRBJ1-2; 9 nucleotides match TRBD1. The CDR3 length is 14 residues. Trimming removed 1 base from V and 7 bases from J; junction bases left unmatched: 7. Per germline, CDR1 GTSNPN and CDR2 SVGIG (reference sequence).

This clonotype has just a few counts. The chain uses TRBV6-1 and TRBJ1-1; TRBD1 matches at 10 bases. Trimming at V came to 6 bases and at J to 5 bases, leaving 12 bases not matched to a gene. The CDR3 contains 16 residues. Per germline, CDR1 MNHNS and CDR2 SASEGT. CDR3 in DNA: TGTGCCAGCAGGCCCGGGACAGGGGCCACGGGGACTGAAGCTTTCTTT. Its protein is CASRPGTGATGTEAFF.

The chain joins TRBV3-1 to TRBJ1-1; 7 bases are shared with TRBD1. The ends lost 6 bases at V and 4 bases at J; junction bases unmatched: 2. The germline V gene encodes CDR1 LGHDT and CDR2 YNNKEL (reference sequence). This CDR3 has 12 amino acids. This CDR3 is CASSYRGTEAFF. The CDR3 region has the DNA TGTGCCAGCAGTTACAGGGGCACTGAAGCTTTCTTT. Full variable domain (missing parts from reference TRBV3-1 and TRBJ1-1): DTAVSQTPKYLVTQMGNDKSIKCEQNLGHDTMYWYKQDSKKFLKIMFSYNNKELIINETVPNRFSPKSPDKAHLNLHINSLELGDSAVYFCASSYRGTEAFFGQGTRLTVV.

The chain has TRBV20-1 and TRBJ1-5; 9 nucleotides match TRBD1. V shed 6 bases, J shed 4 bases, and the junction held 16 bases outside the gene matches. Germline lookup yields CDR1 DFQATT and CDR2 SNEGSKA (reference sequence). The CDR3 has 17 amino acids. CDR3 sequence (DNA): TGCAGTGCGCTACTGGGACAGGGTAATTTGGGGAATCAGCCCCAGCATTTT. This codes for CSALLGQGNLGNQPQHF.

This clonotype has more than one count but fewer than ten. This rearrangement joins TRBV12-3 or TRBV12-4 to TRBJ1-1; TRBD1 is a possible D gene (5 bases). V was cut by 3 bases and J by 6 bases, with 11 bases left in between. CDR3 size: 13 residues. Here the CDR3 reads CASSFGGRAEAFF. CDR3 DNA sequence: TGTGCCAGCAGTTTCGGGGGTAGGGCTGAAGCTTTCTTT.

This clonotype is large within its sample. The V call is TRBV6-1, the J call TRBJ1-1, with a weak D call TRBD1 (5 bases). Between the trimmed V and J ends, which lost 5 bases and 3 bases, there was a span of 13 bases. This CDR3 contains 14 residues. The germline CDR1 and CDR2 sequences are MNHNS and SASEGT. The CDR3 reads CASSRGVGDTEAFF. The CDR3 coding sequence is TGTGCCAGCAGTCGTGGCGTAGGGGACACTGAAGCTTTCTTT.

In its sample, this clonotype is medium-sized (0.01 to 0.1%). The CDR3 sequence is CSAPTSGGAGEQFF. The CDR3 DNA is TGCAGTGCCCCTACTAGCGGGGGGGCCGGTGAGCAGTTCTTC. J is TRBJ2-1 and V is TRBV20-1; 13 bases are a match to TRBD2. V shed 6 bases, J shed 9 bases, and the junction held 8 bases outside the gene matches. Germline-derived CDR1 and CDR2 are DFQATT and SNEGSKA (reference sequence). There are 14 residues in the CDR3.

J is TRBJ1-3 and V is TRBV6-1; no clear D. Trimming took off 3 bases at V and 2 bases at J, with 11 bases between the two ends. Germline assignment: CDR1 MNHNS and CDR2 SASEGT. This CDR3 region has 15 residues. CDR3 protein: CASSDLGQTGNTIYF. CDR3 nucleotide sequence: TGTGCCAGCAGTGATTTAGGCCAGACTGGAAACACCATATATTTT.

The chain employs TRBV30 and TRBJ1-3, with TRBD1 matching over 7 bases. The J segment lost 3 bases and the V segment lost 0 bases, leaving 8 bases of the junction unmatched. CDR1 is GTSNPN and CDR2 is SVGIG in the germline V gene (reference sequence). CDR3 length equals 16 residues. The chain's CDR3 is CAWSVPTGDYGNTIYF. Here the CDR3 DNA reads TGTGCCTGGAGTGTACCAACAGGGGACTATGGAAACACCATATATTTT.

This clonotype was found a few times. This chain links TRBV30 with TRBJ1-6, with D uncertain. This CDR3 contains 13 residues. The germline V gene has CDR1 GTSNPN and CDR2 SVGIG (reference sequence). Between the trimmed V and J ends, which lost 1 base and 15 bases, there was a span of 16 bases. The CDR3, as DNA: TGTGCCTGGAGTGCGGCGGGGAAGAGTGACCTCCACTTT. Translated, it gives CAWSAAGKSDLHF.